The subject of this entry is one T cell receptor beta chain. This sample was included in a study of T cell changes during pregnancy in multiple sclerosis. TCRdb's table, derived via immunoSEQ multiplex PCR, lists solely in-frame clones and lacks some. The data contain around 100,000 clones, about nine tenths of them singletons. Trimming removed 10 bases from V and 1 base from J, with 8 bases in between. The germline V gene encodes CDR1 SGHTA and CDR2 FQGNSA. The CDR3 sequence is 13 residues long. The sequence came from a female donor with multiple sclerosis, enrolled in a pregnancy study. The input for sequencing was peripheral blood, taken in the second trimester of pregnancy. This chain links TRBV7-2 with TRBJ2-6; TRBD2 might be the D (5 bases). As DNA, the CDR3 is TGTGCCACCGGGGAGTCTGGGGCCAACGTCCTGACTTTC. This gives the protein CATGESGANVLTF.